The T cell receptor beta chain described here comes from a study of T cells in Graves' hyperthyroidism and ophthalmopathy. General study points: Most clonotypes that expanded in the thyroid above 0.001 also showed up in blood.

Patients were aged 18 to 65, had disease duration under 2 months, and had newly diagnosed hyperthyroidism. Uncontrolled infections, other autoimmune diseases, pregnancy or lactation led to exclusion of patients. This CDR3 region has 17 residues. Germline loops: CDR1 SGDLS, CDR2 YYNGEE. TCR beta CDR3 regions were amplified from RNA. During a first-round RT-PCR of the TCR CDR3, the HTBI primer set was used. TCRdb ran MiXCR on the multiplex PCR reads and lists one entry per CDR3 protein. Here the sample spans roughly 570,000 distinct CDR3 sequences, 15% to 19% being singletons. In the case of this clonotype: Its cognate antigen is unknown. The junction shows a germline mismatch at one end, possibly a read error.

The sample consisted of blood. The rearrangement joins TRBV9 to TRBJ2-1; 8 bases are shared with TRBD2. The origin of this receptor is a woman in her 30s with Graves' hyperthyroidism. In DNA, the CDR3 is TGTGCCAGCAGCATTAACCAAGCGGGAGAAACCTACGATGAGCAGTTCTTC. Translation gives CASSINQAGETYDEQFF.